One and the same sample provided the 6 T cell receptor beta chains below, sequenced in a study of CD8 T cells in Susac syndrome (dated by TCRdb to between 2019 and 2020). Preparation of the library involved the immunoSEQ multiplex PCR assay. RNA was extracted using the RNeasy kit, and roughly 0.45 to 1 microgram was reverse transcribed with random hexamers. Through fastp at Q25 and MiXCR, TCRdb rebuilt clones from the public reads, retaining in-frame beta chains. Rows are combined by CDR3 protein, so each entry shows the most common genes and DNA. The sample includes around 180,000 distinct CDR3 sequences, with 93% observed a single time. The top ten hold roughly 0.1% of the sample. The sequencing sample was made of CD4+ T cells from PBMCs. Source of these receptors: a human donor with multiple sclerosis.

This chain uses TRBV9 with TRBJ1-1, with TRBD1 as a possible D gene (6 bases). This CDR3 spans 14 amino acids. Germline assignment: CDR1 SGDLS and CDR2 YYNGEE. V was trimmed by 4 bases and J by 1 base, leaving 11 bases between them. The CDR3 coding sequence is TGTGCCAGCAGCTCCCAGACAGGGAACACTGAAGCTTTCTTT. Translating it yields CASSSQTGNTEAFF.

The V call is TRBV9, the J call TRBJ1-4; a possible D gene is TRBD1 (6 bases). The ends were cut back, 4 bases at V and 5 bases at J, with 15 bases in the middle. The CDR3 sequence is 15 residues long. Germline V lookup: CDR1 SGDLS, CDR2 YYNGEE. The CDR3 DNA is TGTGCCAGCAGCCTCAGACGGGGGCCCAATGAAAAACTGTTTTTT. It codes for CASSLRRGPNEKLFF.

The rearrangement joins TRBV28 to TRBJ2-5, with D perhaps matching TRBD1 or TRBD2 (6 bases each). The V end lost 9 bases, the J end lost 5 bases, and 13 bases lay between the germline ends. Germline loops: CDR1 MDHEN, CDR2 SYDVKM. The CDR3 spans 12 residues. The CDR3 reads CASGGRRETQYF. CDR3 bases: TGTGCCAGTGGGGGGCGGCGGGAGACCCAGTACTTC.

The V and J genes are TRBV12-5 and TRBJ2-2, with D unclear. V was trimmed by 5 bases and J by 7 bases, leaving 8 bases between them. Germline V gene lookup returns CDR1 LGHNT and CDR2 FRNRAP. This CDR3 region has 12 residues. The CDR3: CASGPPDGELFF. CDR3 in DNA: TGTGCTAGTGGTCCCCCCGACGGGGAGCTGTTTTTT.

The chain uses TRBV6-6 and TRBJ2-5; 8 bases fit TRBD2. The germline V gene encodes CDR1 MNHNY and CDR2 SVGAGI (reference sequence). The CDR3 sequence is 14 residues long. V lost 6 bases, J lost 3 bases, and 6 bases stayed unmatched. CDR3 in amino acids: CASRRGGIEETQYF. CDR3 nucleotides: TGTGCCAGCAGACGGGGGGGGATCGAAGAGACCCAGTACTTC.

The chain has TRBV28 and TRBJ2-1; 11 bases are a match to TRBD1. CDR3 size: 16 residues. CDR1 is MDHEN and CDR2 is SYDVKM in the germline V gene. V trimming: 4 bases; J trimming: 12 bases; junction bases outside the gene matches: 14. CDR3 coding DNA: TGTGCCAGCAGTTCGTACAGGAGGACAGGGGGCTATGGGCAGTTCTTC. Residues: CASSSYRRTGGYGQFF.